The 25 T cell receptor beta chains presented below share a single source sample, sequenced in a study of blood T cell repertoires in COVID-19. Measured with immunoSEQ multiplex PCR; TCRdb has only the in-frame clones, and not every one. The sample consists of just over 95,000 clones, roughly 82% of them appearing once. What was sequenced was peripheral blood. These receptors were collected from a man older than 75 with acute or convalescent COVID-19.

V is TRBV5-5 and J is TRBJ1-1, with 10 bases lining up with TRBD1. The V gene end was trimmed by 2 bases and the J gene end by 3 bases; junction bases not matched to a gene: 4. The CDR3 totals 15 residues. The V gene's germline CDR1 is SGHKS and CDR2 YYEKEE (reference sequence). This CDR3 is CASSFVGTGDTEAFF. CDR3 DNA sequence: TGTGCCAGCAGCTTTGTGGGGACAGGGGACACTGAAGCTTTCTTT.

This sequence joins TRBV6-1 and TRBJ1-2; 8 bases line up with TRBD1. The V gene end was trimmed by 1 base and the J gene end by 12 bases; junction bases not matched to a gene: 7. Germline assignment: CDR1 MNHNS and CDR2 SASEGT. The CDR3 runs to 13 residues. In nucleotides, the CDR3 is TGTGCCAGCAGTGAAGGTCAAGACAGGGGTAACACCTTC. It translates to CASSEGQDRGNTF.

V usage is TRBV30 and J usage is TRBJ2-4; 12 bases are shared with TRBD2. This CDR3 has 16 amino acids. Germline CDR1 is GTSNPN and CDR2 is SVGIG (reference sequence). V dropped 5 bases and J dropped 0; count of bases not matched to a gene: 5. The CDR3 nucleotides are TGTGCCTGGGGACTAGCGGGACTAGTAGCCAAAAACATTCAGTACTTC. It yields the protein CAWGLAGLVAKNIQYF.

V usage is TRBV24-1 and J usage is TRBJ2-6; 8 nucleotides line up with TRBD1. V was pared by 3 bases and J by 2 bases, with 5 bases of the junction left unmatched. CDR3 size: 17 residues. CDR1 and CDR2 from the germline V gene are KGHDR and SFDVKD. The CDR3 protein is CATSDPGGRTGANVLTF. CDR3 sequence (DNA): TGTGCCACCAGTGATCCAGGGGGCCGTACTGGGGCCAACGTCCTGACTTTC.

This clone was counted once. The J gene is TRBJ2-5, the V gene TRBV5-1, with 7 bases matching TRBD2. This CDR3 comprises 14 residues. Per the germline V gene, CDR1 is SGHRS and CDR2 is YFSETQ. Trimming at V came to 4 bases and at J to 1 base, leaving 4 bases not matched to a gene. The CDR3 region is CASSPGLGQETQYF. The CDR3 DNA is TGCGCCAGCAGCCCCGGACTAGGCCAAGAGACCCAGTACTTC.

This clone was seen a few times. This chain connects TRBV28 to TRBJ2-5; 10 positions agree with TRBD1. CDR3 length equals 15 residues. Losses at the gene ends were 6 bases for V and 2 bases for J; bases not matched to a gene: 6. Germline V gives CDR1 MDHEN, CDR2 SYDVKM. The CDR3 DNA sequence: TGTGCCAGCAGGCCGGGACAGGGGTTTCAAGAGACCCAGTACTTC. It yields the protein CASRPGQGFQETQYF.

This clone has a handful of counts. The chain has TRBV19 and TRBJ2-2; a weak D match, TRBD1 (6 bases). V was pared by 10 bases and J by 2 bases, with 17 bases between. CDR1 and CDR2 (germline): LNHDA, SQIVND (reference sequence). The CDR3 extends over 15 amino acids. The chain's CDR3 is CATGQNALNTGELFF. The CDR3 DNA is TGTGCCACTGGACAGAACGCCCTCAACACCGGGGAGCTGTTTTTT. The full variable domain, with the rest looked up from reference TRBV19 and TRBJ2-2, is DGGITQSPKYLFRKEGQNVTLSCEQNLNHDAMYWYRQDPGQGLRLIYYSQIVNDFQKGDIAEGYSVSREKKESFPLTVTSAQKNPTAFYLCATGQNALNTGELFFGEGSRLTVL.

This clone came up many times. The genes are TRBV7-9 and TRBJ1-1; D perhaps matches TRBD1 (6 bases). Deletions cut 4 bases from V and 5 bases from J, with 17 bases between. The CDR3 sequence is 15 residues long. In germline, CDR1 is SEHNR, CDR2 FQNEAQ (reference sequence). CDR3 DNA: TGTGCCAGCAGCTGGTACAGGGAGGGGGGGACTGAAGCTTTCTTT. Its protein product is CASSWYREGGTEAFF.

Here the CDR3 reads CASSTTNEQFF. The DNA of the CDR3 is TGTGCCAGCAGCACCACTAATGAGCAGTTCTTC. The chain recombines TRBV11-2 with TRBJ2-1, with no clear D. Germline CDR1 and CDR2: SGHAT and FQNNGV. V was trimmed by 5 bases and J by 7 bases, leaving 6 bases between them. The CDR3 length is 11 residues. Based on the CDR3 plus reference TRBV11-2 and TRBJ2-1, the full variable domain is EAGVAQSPRYKIIEKRQSVAFWCNPISGHATLYWYQQILGQGPKLLIQFQNNGVVDDSQLPKDRFSAERLKGVDSTLKIQPAKLEDSAVYLCASSTTNEQFFGPGTRLTVL.

The V call is TRBV5-4, the J call TRBJ1-2, with D possibly being TRBD1 (5 bases). The CDR3 is made up of 14 amino acids. Trimming pared 0 bases from V and 2 bases from J, leaving 8 bases between. The germline V gene encodes CDR1 SGHNT and CDR2 YYREEE (reference sequence). The CDR3 DNA is TGTGCCAGCAGCTTGGACAGGCAAAACTATGGCTACACCTTC. It yields the protein CASSLDRQNYGYTF.

The rearrangement joins TRBV28 to TRBJ1-4, with TRBD1 matching 7 bases. The junction had 5 bases not matched to a gene; V was cut back by 6 bases and J by 7 bases. Germline values: CDR1 MDHEN, CDR2 SYDVKM. The CDR3 is made up of 13 amino acids. CDR3 amino acids: CASSTGTAEKLFF. In DNA, the CDR3 is TGTGCCAGCAGCACCGGGACAGCTGAAAAACTGTTTTTT.

The CDR3 bases are TGTGCCAGCAGCTTAGCATCAGGGTCTGGAAACACCATATATTTT. Amino acids: CASSLASGSGNTIYF. The V gene is TRBV7-8, the J gene TRBJ1-3; possibly TRBD1 for D (5 bases). Germline V gene data show CDR1 as SGHVS and CDR2 as FQNEAQ. The CDR3 totals 15 residues. The V gene lost 0 bases and the J gene lost 1 base, with 7 bases spanning the gap.

V and J are TRBV28 and TRBJ2-5; tentative D call: TRBD2 (5 bases). This CDR3 spans 13 amino acids. Germline CDR1 and CDR2: MDHEN and SYDVKM. Trimming removed 5 bases from V and 5 bases from J, with 12 bases in between. This chain's CDR3 is CASSEGKLETQYF. For the CDR3, the DNA is TGTGCCAGCAGTGAGGGCAAATTGGAGACCCAGTACTTC.

This chain connects TRBV6-5 to TRBJ2-2; 8 bases are shared with TRBD1. With V trimmed by 6 bases and J by 9 bases, 12 bases remained unmatched. Germline loops: CDR1 MNHEY, CDR2 SVGAGI. CDR3 length: 15 residues. CDR3 in amino acids: CASSRDRGERRELFF. In DNA form, the CDR3 reads TGTGCCAGCAGCCGTGACAGGGGTGAAAGACGGGAGCTGTTTTTT.

This CDR3 is CAWAQGGKLSNQPQHF. The CDR3 DNA reads as TGTGCCTGGGCTCAGGGGGGTAAGTTGAGCAATCAGCCCCAGCATTTT. The V and J genes are TRBV30 and TRBJ1-5; TRBD1 agrees at 7 bases. Losses at the gene ends were 5 bases for V and 1 base for J; bases not matched to a gene: 11. Per the germline V gene, CDR1 is GTSNPN and CDR2 is SVGIG (reference sequence). CDR3 length: 16 residues.

This clone has a handful of counts. CDR3 protein: CASSLGWRNGIREQFF. The CDR3 DNA follows: TGTGCCAGCAGCTTAGGTTGGAGAAACGGTATAAGGGAGCAGTTCTTC. The chain recombines TRBV7-2 with TRBJ2-1; D ambiguous. Germline V CDR1 and CDR2: SGHTA, FQGNSA. The ends were cut back, 1 base at V and 10 bases at J, with 20 bases in the middle. The CDR3 contains 16 residues.

This clone occurred once. This chain uses TRBV10-3 with TRBJ2-5, with TRBD2 identical over 15 bases. CDR1 and CDR2 from the germline V gene are ENHRY and SYGVKD. The CDR3 totals 19 residues. The V gene end was trimmed by 3 bases and the J gene end by 4 bases; junction bases not matched to a gene: 12. The CDR3 bases are TGTGCCATCAGTGACCAAACTAGGACTAGCGGGAGGGCACCAGAGACCCAGTACTTC. It codes for CAISDQTRTSGRAPETQYF.

V gene TRBV19 combines with J gene TRBJ2-7, with D perhaps matching TRBD1 (5 bases). V was clipped by 3 bases and J by 2 bases, with 11 bases between them. From germline, CDR1 is LNHDA and CDR2 SQIVND (reference sequence). The CDR3 is 14 amino acids. Here the CDR3 reads CASSIGADTYEQYF. CDR3 bases: TGTGCCAGTAGTATTGGGGCGGACACCTACGAGCAGTACTTC.

The chain links TRBV11-3 to TRBJ2-7; 10 nucleotides line up with TRBD1. Germline values: CDR1 SGHNT, CDR2 YENEEA. The CDR3 loop spans 15 amino acids. V shed 3 bases and J 2 bases; nucleotides not matched to a gene: 4. The CDR3 DNA reads TGTGCCAGCAGCTTGAGGACAGGGGGACCCTACGAGCAGTACTTC. Translation: CASSLRTGGPYEQYF.

The CDR3 nucleotides are TGTGCCAGTACCCAGGACAGGGGGGGCACTGAAGCTTTCTTT. Translation: CASTQDRGGTEAFF. V usage is TRBV19 and J usage is TRBJ1-1, with TRBD1 matching over 10 bases. CDR3 length: 14 residues. After removal of 7 bases from V and 4 bases from J, the junction contained 6 bases not matched to a gene. Per germline, CDR1 LNHDA and CDR2 SQIVND (reference sequence).

The genes are TRBV6-6 and TRBJ2-7; 7 bases fit TRBD1. After removal of 5 bases from V and 5 bases from J, the junction contained 12 bases not matched to a gene. The CDR3 sequence is 15 residues long. From germline, CDR1 is MNHNY and CDR2 SVGAGI (reference sequence). DNA of the CDR3: TGTGCCAGCAGTGCCGGGACAGTAGCGTCCCACGAGCAGTACTTC. Amino acids: CASSAGTVASHEQYF.

The chain joins TRBV9 to TRBJ1-1; possible D gene TRBD1, 5 bases. V shed 2 bases and J shed 4 bases, with 12 bases lying between them. Germline V gives CDR1 SGDLS, CDR2 YYNGEE. This CDR3 has 14 amino acids. The CDR3 sequence: CASSVSRVGTEAFF. Here the CDR3 DNA reads TGTGCCAGCAGCGTTAGCAGGGTTGGCACTGAAGCTTTCTTT.

The V and J genes are TRBV6-6 and TRBJ1-2, with 7 bases that match TRBD1. This CDR3 has 12 amino acids. Germline V gene sequence: CDR1 MNHNY, CDR2 SVGAGI (reference sequence). Trimming cost V 6 bases and J 8 bases; bases outside gene matches: 6. The CDR3, as DNA: TGTGCCAGCAGCCGCGACAGGGCCGGCTACACCTTC. It specifies CASSRDRAGYTF.

CDR3 sequence: CASSLFRGQETQYF. The CDR3 region has the DNA TGCGCCAGCAGCTTGTTCAGGGGTCAGGAGACCCAGTACTTC. The V gene is TRBV5-1, the J gene TRBJ2-5, with D possibly matching TRBD1 (6 bases). The germline V gene encodes CDR1 SGHRS and CDR2 YFSETQ. Trimming removed 1 base at V and 5 bases at J, with 12 bases between. CDR3 length: 14 residues.

Written as DNA, the CDR3 is TGTGCCAGCAGCTTCGGACAGATTAGCAATCAGCCCCAGCATTTT. Translating it yields CASSFGQISNQPQHF. V is TRBV3-1 (or the pseudogene TRBV3-2) and J is TRBJ1-5; tentatively, D is TRBD1 (6 bases). Germline assignment: CDR1 LGHDT and CDR2 YNNKEL (reference sequence). Trimming took 5 bases from V and 0 from J, leaving 11 bases between them. This CDR3 is 15 amino acids long.